This entry describes one TCR beta chain. While infection was still active, Seattle patients were enrolled and then followed longitudinally. The data originate from a study of blood T cell repertoires in COVID-19. About the study: T cells, B-cell-depleted T cells, or PBMCs supplied cDNA or gDNA.

Authors' processing steps: By means of reference gene primer amplification, nucleated cell counts were estimated. Method: immunoSEQ multiplex PCR; TCRdb's copy keeps in-frame clones and lacks some. That table supplies the V and J calls and clone size; D and trimming were determined from the DNA. The sample carries roughly 300,000 clones, more than 85% recorded once. The V gene lost 0 bases and the J gene lost 7 bases, with 10 bases spanning the gap. The length of the CDR3 is 13 residues. Germline V CDR1 and CDR2: SGHDT, YYEEEE. Material for sequencing was peripheral blood. This clonotype originated in a woman aged 25 to 45 with COVID-19, enrolled during active disease. The chain joins TRBV5-6 to TRBJ1-1, with D maybe TRBD1 (5 bases). The CDR3 nucleotides read TGTGCCAGCAGCTTGGCGGGGGTCCTTGAAGCTTTCTTT. It translates to CASSLAGVLEAFF.